A selection of T cell receptor beta chains follows, all from one sample in a study of T cells in Graves' hyperthyroidism and ophthalmopathy. From the multiplex PCR reads, TCRdb called clonotypes with MiXCR, one entry per CDR3 protein. The table lists around 660,000 distinct CDR3 sequences, less than 45% of them singletons, with about 7.2% in the top ten. Sequenced sample: peripheral blood or thyroid tissue (not recorded which). These receptors were taken from an adult man with Graves' disease, either hyperthyroidism or ophthalmopathy (not recorded which). CDR3s include the opening cysteine and the closing phenylalanine or tryptophan. A D gene is named only where the DNA matches it firmly. The size field is filled for only some rows; it gives once, few, many or a size class.

>TRBJ2-3|12|TRBV7-2|-|-
TGTGCCAGCAGCCTCCGGGGGTTGACGCAGTATTTT
CASSLRGLTQYF
>TRBJ2-3|17|TRBV7-2|TRBD1|once
TGTGCCAGCAGCCAAGATTGGTCGGGACAGGGCACAGATACGCAGTATTTT
CASSQDWSGQGTDTQYF
>TRBJ1-6|14|TRBV10-3|TRBD1|-
TGTGCCATCAGTGAGTCCAGGGGGGGGTCACCCCTCCACTTT
CAISESRGGSPLHF
>TRBJ1-3|17|TRBV25-1|TRBD1|-
TGTGCCAGCAGTTACTCGAGGGGACAGATCTCTGGAAACACCATATATTTT
CASSYSRGQISGNTIYF
>TRBJ1-5|14|TRBV20-1|-|many
TGCAGTGCCGAGACAGGCAGTAGCAATCAGCCCCAGCATTTT
CSAETGSSNQPQHF
>TRBJ2-5|16|TRBV20-1|TRBD2|few
TGCAGTGCTAGAGTGGGTACTAGCGGGCAGGGGGAGACCCAGTACTTC
CSARVGTSGQGETQYF
>TRBJ2-7|17|TRBV15|-|-
TGTGCCACCAGCAGAGATCCCGCCAGGGGGGACCCCTACGAGCAGTACTTC
CATSRDPARGDPYEQYF
>TRBJ2-5|18|TRBV7-8|TRBD2|-
TGTGCCAGCAGCCTAGATACCGGGACTAGCGGGGGGCAAGAGACCCAGTACTTC
CASSLDTGTSGGQETQYF
>TRBJ1-5|13|TRBV20-1|-|many
TGCAGTGCTATCCAAGGGGCCAATCAGCCCCAGCATTTT
CSAIQGANQPQHF
>TRBJ1-6|13|TRBV25-1|-|-
TGTGCCAGCGCGAGGACAGCCCATTCACCCCTCCACTTT
CASARTAHSPLHF
>TRBJ1-2|12|TRBV6-5|-|many
TGTGCCAGCGGCAGGGGAAACTATGGCTACACCTTC
CASGRGNYGYTF
>TRBJ1-1|16|TRBV29-1|TRBD1|many
TGCAGCTCCAAACTAAACAGGGGCGGATTGAACACTGAAGCTTTCTTT
CSSKLNRGGLNTEAFF
>TRBJ1-2|12|TRBV7-9|-|-
TGTGCTAGGACCGGGACCACCTATGGCTACACCTTC
CARTGTTYGYTF
>TRBJ2-7|14|TRBV5-1|TRBD2|once
TGCGCCAGCAGCTGGACTAGCGGGTCGGACGAGCAGTACTTC
CASSWTSGSDEQYF
>TRBJ1-5|14|TRBV12-3/TRBV12-4|TRBD1|-
TGTGCCAGCAGCCACAACGACAGGGTTCAGCCCCAGCATTTT
CASSHNDRVQPQHF
>TRBJ2-5|15|TRBV20-1|TRBD2|few
TGCAGTGCTAGTATCCGACTAGCGGGAGTTGAGACCCAGTACTTC
CSASIRLAGVETQYF
>TRBJ1-1|15|TRBV5-1|-|many
TGCGCCAGCAGCTTGGAGGGCAGAGAGAACACTGAAGCTTTCTTT
CASSLEGRENTEAFF
>TRBJ1-3|12|TRBV29-1|-|-
TGCAGCGTTGGGGGACGGGCGAACACCATATATTTT
CSVGGRANTIYF
>TRBJ1-6|13|TRBV9|-|many
TGTGCCAGCAGCGCAGGTCCCCGGTCACCCCTCCACTTT
CASSAGPRSPLHF
>TRBJ2-5|11|TRBV20-1|TRBD1|-
TGCAGTGCTAGCCGACAGGGGGCCCAGTACTTC
CSASRQGAQYF
>TRBJ2-5|16|TRBV7-2|-|-
TGTGCCAGCAGCGTTGATCCCGAGGGGTACCAAGAGACCCAGTACTTC
CASSVDPEGYQETQYF
>TRBJ2-7|13|TRBV2|-|many
TGTGCCAGCAGTGAGGGAGGGGGGGTCGAGCAGTACTTC
CASSEGGGVEQYF
>TRBJ1-2|14|TRBV7-6|TRBD1|many
TGTGCCAGCAGCCGAGACAGGGGGCTTCATGGCTACACCTTC
CASSRDRGLHGYTF
>TRBJ1-2|14|TRBV19|-|-
TGTGCCAGTAGTATAGTCGGGACGTCCTATGGCTACACCTTC
CASSIVGTSYGYTF
>TRBJ1-1|16|TRBV19|-|-
TGTGCCAGTAGTGCACAGGGTACCAGCGTGAACACTGAAGCTTTCTTT
CASSAQGTSVNTEAFF
>TRBJ1-1|15|TRBV12-3/TRBV12-4|-|-
TGTGCCAGCAGTTCTCACGGCGGAGTCAGCCATGGGGCTTTCTTT
CASSSHGGVSHGAFF
>TRBJ1-4|15|TRBV7-9|-|many
TGTGCCAGCAGCTTGGAGGCAGCAACTAATGAAAAACTGTTTTTT
CASSLEAATNEKLFF
>TRBJ2-6|10|TRBV7-2|-|-
TGTGCCAGCAGCTTAGAGGACCTGACTTTC
CASSLEDLTF
>TRBJ2-7|12|TRBV7-9|-|-
TGTGCCAGCAGCTTACAGGACTACGAGCAGTACTTC
CASSLQDYEQYF
>TRBJ1-3|13|TRBV29-1|-|-
TGCAGCGTTGGTGGCCTCGCAGCGAACACCATATATTTT
CSVGGLAANTIYF
>TRBJ1-1|16|TRBV7-9|-|few
TGTGCCAGCAGCTCCTTCGGGGGGTCGATTGGCACTGAAGCTTTCTTT
CASSSFGGSIGTEAFF
>TRBJ1-2|14|TRBV6-1|-|few
TGTGCCAGCGTCAAAATGGGAGGGAACTATGGCTACACCTTC
CASVKMGGNYGYTF
>TRBJ2-7|15|TRBV10-3|TRBD1|many
TGTGCCATCACTGCTTCCGGGACAGGGAACTCCGAGCAGTACTTC
CAITASGTGNSEQYF
>TRBJ1-4|15|TRBV10-3|TRBD1|-
TGTGCCACCCAAGCCGGGACAGGGGGTGGAGAAAAACTGTTTTTT
CATQAGTGGGEKLFF
>TRBJ1-1|13|TRBV20-1|-|-
TGCAGTGCTAGATCAGGGGAGAGCACTGAAGCTTTCTTT
CSARSGESTEAFF
>TRBJ2-5|14|TRBV7-2|-|-
TGTGCCAGCAGCTTGACCCTTGGACAAGAGACCCAGTACTTC
CASSLTLGQETQYF
>TRBJ2-3|12|TRBV24-1|-|few
TGTGCCACCAGTGATATCACAGATACGCAGTATTTT
CATSDITDTQYF
>TRBJ1-4|11|TRBV15|-|-
TGTGCCACCAGCAGAGATGAAAAACTGTTTTTT
CATSRDEKLFF
>TRBJ1-1|13|TRBV10-3|-|-
TGTGCCATCAGTGGGACGATGGGGGGGGGAGCTTTCTTT
CAISGTMGGGAFF
>TRBJ2-5|13|TRBV7-8|-|-
TGTGCCAGCAGCTTAGAACAGAAAGAGACCCAGTACTTC
CASSLEQKETQYF
>TRBJ1-4|14|TRBV5-6|-|-
TGTGCCAGCAGCTTGAGCCAGCGGGGCGAAAAACTGTTTTTT
CASSLSQRGEKLFF
>TRBJ2-2|13|TRBV29-1|-|-
TGCAGCGTTGCCCCGGGAGACACCGGGGAGCTGTTTTTT
CSVAPGDTGELFF